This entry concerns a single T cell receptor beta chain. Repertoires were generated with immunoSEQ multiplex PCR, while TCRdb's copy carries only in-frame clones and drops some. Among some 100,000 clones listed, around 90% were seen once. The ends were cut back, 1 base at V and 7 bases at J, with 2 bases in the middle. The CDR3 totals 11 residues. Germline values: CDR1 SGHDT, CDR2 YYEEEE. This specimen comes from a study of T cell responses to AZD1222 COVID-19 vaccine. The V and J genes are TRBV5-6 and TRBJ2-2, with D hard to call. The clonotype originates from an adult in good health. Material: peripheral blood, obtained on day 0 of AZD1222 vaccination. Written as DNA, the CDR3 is TGTGCCAGCAGCTTGTACGGGGAGCTGTTTTTT. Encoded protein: CASSLYGELFF.